Sequencing of this TCR beta chain was carried out in a study of PD-1 blockade in classical Hodgkin lymphoma. Findings and caveats of the study: At C4D1, TCR diversity had climbed significantly for CD4+ cells, though not for CD8+ cells. Healthy donors were reported to have higher baseline TCR diversity than newly diagnosed patients. Similar baseline diversity was found in complete responders and newly diagnosed patients.

Note on this clone: The target antigen is unknown.

Germline values: CDR1 SGHAT, CDR2 FQNNGV. The length of the CDR3 is 13 residues. The germline V and J ends were trimmed by 4 bases and 9 bases, with 13 bases remaining between them. The time point: cycle 4 day 1 (C4D1), after 5 to 7 weeks of nivolumab. Relapse after autologous stem cell transplantation occurred in every patient, and brentuximab vedotin exposure varied. Responses achieved at best were complete response, partial response or progressive disease. Data came from immunoSEQ multiplex PCR; TCRdb stores just in-frame clones and leaves some out. The sample carries approximately 110,000 clones, about 92% recorded once.

J is TRBJ2-1 and V is TRBV11-2, with D tentatively TRBD2 (6 bases). The sample here was peripheral blood mononuclear cells (PBMCs), taken before the fourth cycle of nivolumab. The TCR comes from a human donor with classical Hodgkin lymphoma. The CDR3 nucleotides are TGTGCCAGCAGCTACTTTGAGGGAGGTGAGCAGTTCTTC. Protein sequence: CASSYFEGGEQFF.